This is a list of T cell receptor beta chains from one sample in a study of blood T cell repertoires in COVID-19. Only in-frame clones appear in the TCRdb table, and some are missing; sequencing was by immunoSEQ multiplex PCR. The table has about 48,000 clones, 80% to 90% seen once. Sequencing input: peripheral blood. Every receptor here comes from a woman older than 75 with acute or convalescent COVID-19. CDR3s include the opening cysteine and the closing phenylalanine or tryptophan. The order of the fields is clone size, D gene, V gene, J gene, CDR3 protein, CDR3 DNA. A D gene is named only where the DNA matches it firmly. Rows give clone size only sometimes, using once, few, many, or a class for an expanded clone.

clone_size: NA
d_call: NA
v_call: TRBV2
j_call: TRBJ1-5
cdr3_aa: CASSETRGGNQPQHF
cdr3_nt: TGTGCCAGCAGTGAAACCAGGGGAGGCAATCAGCCCCAGCATTTT

clone_size: NA
d_call: TRBD1
v_call: TRBV5-4
j_call: TRBJ2-1
cdr3_aa: CASSWGQEIYNEQFF
cdr3_nt: TGTGCCAGCAGCTGGGGACAGGAGATTTACAATGAGCAGTTCTTC

clone_size: NA
d_call: TRBD2
v_call: TRBV27
j_call: TRBJ2-3
cdr3_aa: CASSLTSGGSDTQYF
cdr3_nt: TGTGCCAGCAGTTTAACTAGCGGGGGCTCAGATACGCAGTATTTT

clone_size: NA
d_call: NA
v_call: TRBV10-3
j_call: TRBJ1-1
cdr3_aa: CAISQGDTEAFF
cdr3_nt: TGTGCCATCAGTCAGGGTGACACTGAAGCTTTCTTT

clone_size: few
d_call: NA
v_call: TRBV28
j_call: TRBJ1-2
cdr3_aa: CASSSIERAF
cdr3_nt: TGTGCCAGCAGTTCGATCGAGAGAGCCTTC

clone_size: NA
d_call: NA
v_call: TRBV5-4
j_call: TRBJ2-3
cdr3_aa: CASSTDAGGTDTQYF
cdr3_nt: TGTGCCAGCAGCACGGACGCAGGGGGCACAGATACGCAGTATTTT

clone_size: NA
d_call: NA
v_call: TRBV5-1
j_call: TRBJ2-2
cdr3_aa: CASSPEGTMNTGELFF
cdr3_nt: TGCGCCAGCAGCCCGGAGGGGACCATGAACACCGGGGAGCTGTTTTTT

clone_size: NA
d_call: TRBD1
v_call: TRBV7-8
j_call: TRBJ2-1
cdr3_aa: CASSYDRAEQFF
cdr3_nt: TGTGCCAGCAGCTACGACAGGGCTGAGCAGTTCTTC

clone_size: NA
d_call: TRBD1
v_call: TRBV19
j_call: TRBJ1-5
cdr3_aa: CASSLTGARSNQPQHF
cdr3_nt: TGTGCCAGTAGTCTGACAGGGGCCCGGAGCAATCAGCCCCAGCATTTT

clone_size: NA
d_call: NA
v_call: TRBV3-1/TRBV3-2
j_call: TRBJ1-1
cdr3_aa: CASSPTGRNTEAFF
cdr3_nt: TGTGCCAGCAGCCCGACAGGCCGGAACACTGAAGCTTTCTTT

clone_size: NA
d_call: NA
v_call: TRBV5-4
j_call: TRBJ1-6
cdr3_aa: CASSLVQAPGYNSPLHF
cdr3_nt: TGTGCCAGCAGCTTGGTTCAGGCTCCGGGGTATAATTCACCCCTCCACTTT

clone_size: NA
d_call: NA
v_call: TRBV7-8
j_call: TRBJ2-1
cdr3_aa: CASSLPRRANPYNEQFF
cdr3_nt: TGTGCCAGCAGCCTCCCACGGCGGGCCAACCCCTACAATGAGCAGTTCTTC

clone_size: NA
d_call: NA
v_call: TRBV7-8
j_call: TRBJ1-3
cdr3_aa: CASSLYGGGYLKRNTIYF
cdr3_nt: TGTGCCAGCAGCTTATATGGGGGAGGATACCTAAAGCGAAACACCATATATTTT

clone_size: NA
d_call: TRBD1
v_call: TRBV12-5
j_call: TRBJ1-5
cdr3_aa: CASGSLTGGRQPQHF
cdr3_nt: TGTGCTAGTGGTTCATTGACAGGGGGCCGACAGCCCCAGCATTTT

clone_size: NA
d_call: TRBD1
v_call: TRBV6-5
j_call: TRBJ1-6
cdr3_aa: CAGRQGVSNSPLHF
cdr3_nt: TGTGCCGGGAGACAGGGTGTGAGCAATTCACCCCTCCACTTT

clone_size: NA
d_call: TRBD1
v_call: TRBV9
j_call: TRBJ1-2
cdr3_aa: CASSRAPGQGAGGYTF
cdr3_nt: TGTGCCAGCAGCCGAGCGCCGGGACAGGGGGCGGGCGGCTACACCTTC

clone_size: NA
d_call: NA
v_call: TRBV6-5
j_call: TRBJ2-6
cdr3_aa: CASSYSRDAGANVLTF
cdr3_nt: TGTGCCAGCAGTTACTCGAGGGATGCTGGGGCCAACGTCCTGACTTTC

clone_size: NA
d_call: NA
v_call: TRBV6-5
j_call: TRBJ1-1
cdr3_aa: CASSRGLNTEAFF
cdr3_nt: TGTGCCAGTTCTCGGGGATTGAACACTGAAGCTTTCTTT

clone_size: few
d_call: NA
v_call: TRBV7-2
j_call: TRBJ1-6
cdr3_aa: CASSFPDSPLHF
cdr3_nt: TGTGCCAGCAGCTTCCCCGATTCACCCCTCCACTTT

clone_size: few
d_call: NA
v_call: TRBV5-4
j_call: TRBJ2-5
cdr3_aa: CASSRMEGLLGETQYF
cdr3_nt: TGTGCCAGCAGCCGAATGGAGGGACTCCTCGGGGAGACCCAGTACTTC

clone_size: NA
d_call: NA
v_call: TRBV4-1
j_call: TRBJ1-6
cdr3_aa: CASSQEVGGYSYNSPLHF
cdr3_nt: TGCGCCAGCAGCCAAGAAGTAGGCGGGTATTCCTATAATTCACCCCTCCACTTT

clone_size: NA
d_call: NA
v_call: TRBV2
j_call: TRBJ2-5
cdr3_aa: CASSAQGRTEETQYF
cdr3_nt: TGTGCCAGCAGTGCCCAGGGACGGACAGAGGAGACCCAGTACTTC

clone_size: NA
d_call: TRBD1
v_call: TRBV4-2
j_call: TRBJ2-7
cdr3_aa: CASSQMTGVTTDYEQYF
cdr3_nt: TGTGCCAGCAGCCAAATGACAGGGGTCACAACTGACTACGAGCAGTACTTC

clone_size: many
d_call: NA
v_call: TRBV4-1
j_call: TRBJ1-1
cdr3_aa: CASGGAYTEAFF
cdr3_nt: TGCGCCAGCGGCGGGGCGTACACTGAAGCTTTCTTT

clone_size: NA
d_call: NA
v_call: TRBV19
j_call: TRBJ1-5
cdr3_aa: CASSILGGGNQPQHF
cdr3_nt: TGTGCCAGTAGTATATTGGGAGGGGGCAATCAGCCCCAGCATTTT

clone_size: NA
d_call: TRBD1
v_call: TRBV5-1
j_call: TRBJ2-1
cdr3_aa: CASSLDRGEQFF
cdr3_nt: TGCGCCAGCAGCTTGGACAGGGGCGAGCAGTTCTTC

clone_size: NA
d_call: NA
v_call: TRBV12-3/TRBV12-4
j_call: TRBJ1-1
cdr3_aa: CASTLGVNTEAFF
cdr3_nt: TGTGCCAGCACCCTCGGGGTGAACACTGAAGCTTTCTTT

clone_size: NA
d_call: TRBD1
v_call: TRBV2
j_call: TRBJ1-2
cdr3_aa: CASTRTGAQGYTF
cdr3_nt: TGTGCCAGCACCCGGACAGGGGCTCAAGGCTACACCTTC

clone_size: NA
d_call: TRBD1
v_call: TRBV2
j_call: TRBJ1-5
cdr3_aa: CASRGDSNQPQHF
cdr3_nt: TGTGCCAGCAGGGGGGACAGTAATCAGCCCCAGCATTTT

clone_size: NA
d_call: TRBD2
v_call: TRBV5-1
j_call: TRBJ2-3
cdr3_aa: CASSLGASGRSSDTQYF
cdr3_nt: TGCGCCAGCAGCTTGGGGGCTAGCGGGAGGTCTTCAGATACGCAGTATTTT

clone_size: NA
d_call: NA
v_call: TRBV5-6
j_call: TRBJ1-2
cdr3_aa: CASSLRGNGYTF
cdr3_nt: TGTGCCAGCAGCTTGAGGGGGAATGGCTACACCTTC

clone_size: NA
d_call: NA
v_call: TRBV2
j_call: TRBJ2-1
cdr3_aa: CASFSPGDYNEQFF
cdr3_nt: TGTGCCAGCTTTTCCCCAGGGGATTACAATGAGCAGTTCTTC

clone_size: NA
d_call: NA
v_call: TRBV10-3
j_call: TRBJ1-3
cdr3_aa: CAISESALSGNTIYF
cdr3_nt: TGTGCCATCAGTGAGTCGGCCTTGTCTGGAAACACCATATATTTT

clone_size: NA
d_call: TRBD2
v_call: TRBV14
j_call: TRBJ2-7
cdr3_aa: CASSFSGGVYEQYF
cdr3_nt: TGTGCCAGCAGCTTTAGCGGGGGAGTCTACGAGCAGTACTTC

clone_size: NA
d_call: NA
v_call: TRBV2
j_call: TRBJ2-5
cdr3_aa: CASSSGGAETQYF
cdr3_nt: TGTGCCAGCAGTTCGGGCGGGGCAGAGACCCAGTACTTC

clone_size: NA
d_call: TRBD1
v_call: TRBV10-3
j_call: TRBJ1-2
cdr3_aa: CAISESGQGRRGYTF
cdr3_nt: TGTGCCATCAGTGAGTCAGGACAGGGGCGTAGGGGCTACACCTTC

clone_size: NA
d_call: NA
v_call: TRBV21-1
j_call: TRBJ1-4
cdr3_aa: CASSVQGYFEKLFF
cdr3_nt: TGTGCCAGCAGTGTACAGGGATATTTTGAAAAACTGTTTTTT

clone_size: NA
d_call: NA
v_call: TRBV4-1
j_call: TRBJ1-5
cdr3_aa: CASSQQTGLNQPQHF
cdr3_nt: TGCGCCAGCAGCCAACAGACAGGATTGAATCAGCCCCAGCATTTT

clone_size: NA
d_call: NA
v_call: TRBV12-3/TRBV12-4
j_call: TRBJ1-2
cdr3_aa: CASSLGHNYGYTF
cdr3_nt: TGTGCCAGCAGTTTAGGGCATAATTATGGCTACACCTTC

clone_size: NA
d_call: NA
v_call: TRBV10-3
j_call: TRBJ1-5
cdr3_aa: CAISPRGEEPQHF
cdr3_nt: TGTGCCATCAGCCCCCGAGGGGAGGAGCCCCAGCATTTT

clone_size: NA
d_call: NA
v_call: TRBV7-2
j_call: TRBJ2-1
cdr3_aa: CASSPRPYSSSYNEQFF
cdr3_nt: TGTGCCAGCAGCCCCCGCCCATACTCGAGCTCCTACAATGAGCAGTTCTTC

clone_size: NA
d_call: NA
v_call: TRBV29-1
j_call: TRBJ1-2
cdr3_aa: CSVEGQGHGYTF
cdr3_nt: TGCAGCGTTGAAGGTCAGGGGCATGGCTACACCTTC